This is a list of T cell receptor beta chains from one sample in a study of memory CD4+ T cells and cytomegalovirus serostatus. Profiling relied on immunoSEQ multiplex PCR, and the TCRdb table lists in-frame clones only, not all of them. Found here are more than 45,000 clones, roughly four fifths of them singletons; the top ten hold 1.2%. The sample consisted of memory CD4+ T cells from blood. Receptors originate from an adult in good health and CMV-seropositive. The CDR3 runs from the conserved cysteine through the conserved F or W. The D gene is left open where the match is weak. Not every row has a clone size; where given, it reads once, few, many or a size class.

d_call,j_call,clone_size,v_call,cdr3_aa,cdr3_nt
.,TRBJ1-5,.,TRBV5-1,CASSLEANQPQHF,TGCGCCAGCAGCTTAGAAGCGAATCAGCCCCAGCATTTT
.,TRBJ1-1,.,TRBV4-1,CASRGPLQNTEAFF,TGCGCCAGCCGCGGCCCGTTGCAGAACACTGAAGCTTTCTTT
TRBD1,TRBJ1-1,.,TRBV5-6,CASSGRTGVNTEAFF,TGTGCCAGCAGCGGGAGGACAGGGGTGAACACTGAAGCTTTCTTT
.,TRBJ1-2,.,TRBV7-8,CASSLARAEYGYTF,TGTGCCAGCAGCTTAGCGCGGGCGGAATATGGCTACACCTTC
.,TRBJ2-7,.,TRBV14,CASSQIAINEQYF,TGTGCCAGCAGCCAAATAGCAATCAACGAGCAGTACTTC
TRBD1,TRBJ2-5,.,TRBV18,CASSPGNRGLQETQYF,TGTGCCAGCTCACCGGGTAACAGGGGGCTGCAAGAGACCCAGTACTTC
TRBD1,TRBJ1-2,.,TRBV18,CASSPGQASSYGYTF,TGTGCCAGCTCACCGGGACAGGCCAGTTCCTATGGCTACACCTTC
TRBD2,TRBJ2-5,once,TRBV15,CATSINYGGSIQETQYF,TGTGCCACCAGCATTAATTACGGGGGGTCAATACAAGAGACCCAGTACTTC
TRBD1,TRBJ1-1,.,TRBV11-2,CASSRGHGTEAFF,TGTGCCAGCAGCAGGGGGCACGGCACTGAAGCTTTCTTT
TRBD1,TRBJ1-6,.,TRBV25-1,CASSPPENRGDSPLHF,TGTGCCAGCAGCCCCCCGGAAAACAGGGGGGATTCACCCCTCCACTTT
.,TRBJ2-7,.,TRBV29-1,CSVGETESYEQYF,TGCAGCGTTGGAGAGACAGAGTCCTACGAGCAGTACTTC
.,TRBJ2-3,.,TRBV7-2,CASSPNVADTQYF,TGTGCCAGCAGCCCGAACGTGGCAGATACGCAGTATTTT
.,TRBJ2-2,few,TRBV27,CASSSRGSNTGELFF,TGTGCCAGCAGTTCCCGGGGCTCGAACACCGGGGAGCTGTTTTTT
.,TRBJ2-1,.,TRBV7-2,CASKAYASNEQFF,TGTGCCAGCAAAGCTTATGCTAGCAATGAGCAGTTCTTC
.,TRBJ2-7,.,TRBV7-9,CASSTISYEQYF,TGTGCCAGCAGTACAATCTCCTACGAGCAGTACTTC
.,TRBJ2-3,.,TRBV6-6,CASTPAPPDTQYF,TGTGCCAGCACCCCCGCTCCCCCAGATACGCAGTATTTT
TRBD2,TRBJ2-1,few,TRBV29-1,CSVERGGASNEQFF,TGCAGCGTGGAGCGGGGTGGGGCTTCCAATGAGCAGTTCTTC
.,TRBJ2-7,.,TRBV4-2,CASSHDLEQGRYEQYF,TGTGCCAGCAGCCATGACCTGGAGCAGGGGAGGTACGAGCAGTACTTC
.,TRBJ2-5,.,TRBV5-1,CASSPGVGGEETQYF,TGCGCCAGCAGCCCCGGCGTTGGGGGCGAGGAGACCCAGTACTTC
.,TRBJ1-1,few,TRBV7-9,CASSLTGLGTEAFF,TGTGCCAGCAGCTTAACCGGGTTGGGCACTGAAGCTTTCTTT
.,TRBJ1-3,.,TRBV4-3,CASSQDTRGDSGNTIYF,TGCGCCAGCAGTCAAGATACTAGGGGGGACTCTGGAAACACCATATATTTT
TRBD2,TRBJ2-5,.,TRBV5-1,CASSPLSGGGTETQYF,TGCGCCAGCAGCCCCCTTTCTGGCGGGGGGACGGAGACCCAGTACTTC
TRBD1,TRBJ1-1,.,TRBV5-1,CASSSTTGGTKNTEAFF,TGCGCCAGCAGCTCCACGACAGGGGGAACGAAGAACACTGAAGCTTTCTTT
.,TRBJ1-2,.,TRBV5-4,CASSSQGHGYTF,TGTGCCAGCAGCTCGCAGGGGCATGGCTACACCTTC
.,TRBJ1-6,.,TRBV6-1,CASSEAPSSPLHF,TGTGCCAGCAGTGAAGCGCCCAGTTCACCCCTCCACTTT
.,TRBJ1-5,.,TRBV7-9,CASSVGRAGTLYSNQPQHF,TGTGCCAGCAGCGTCGGCCGAGCCGGGACACTTTATAGCAATCAGCCCCAGCATTTT
TRBD1,TRBJ1-5,once,TRBV28,CASSQGGDQPQHF,TGTGCCAGCAGCCAGGGGGGAGATCAGCCCCAGCATTTT
TRBD1,TRBJ2-1,few,TRBV9,CASSGGLGQGYNEQFF,TGTGCCAGCAGCGGAGGGTTAGGACAGGGCTACAATGAGCAGTTCTTC
.,TRBJ1-6,few,TRBV7-2,CASSFQFSPLHF,TGTGCCAGCAGCTTCCAATTCTCACCCCTCCACTTT
TRBD2,TRBJ2-1,.,TRBV10-1,CASTSGAGLYEQFF,TGCGCCAGCACCTCGGGAGCGGGGCTTTATGAGCAGTTCTTC
.,TRBJ2-7,few,TRBV11-2,CASSLEVAEQYF,TGTGCCAGCAGCTTAGAAGTGGCCGAGCAGTACTTC
TRBD2,TRBJ2-3,.,TRBV7-2,CASSLDPGLAGLNTQYF,TGTGCCAGCAGCTTGGATCCGGGACTAGCGGGGTTGAATACGCAGTATTTT
TRBD1,TRBJ2-2,.,TRBV7-9,CASSLGRTGGSGELFF,TGTGCCAGCAGCTTAGGTCGGACAGGTGGTAGCGGGGAGCTGTTTTTT
TRBD1,TRBJ1-6,few,TRBV7-3,CASSSGTGANSPLHF,TGTGCCAGCAGTTCCGGGACAGGGGCCAATTCACCCCTCCACTTT
TRBD1,TRBJ1-2,.,TRBV5-1,CASTTGGALGGYTF,TGCGCCAGCACGACAGGGGGCGCATTAGGTGGCTACACCTTC
.,TRBJ2-2,.,TRBV27,CASKLGRNTGELFF,TGTGCCAGTAAACTCGGACGGAACACCGGGGAGCTGTTTTTT
.,TRBJ1-6,.,TRBV6-1,CASSEDRQTFYNSPLHF,TGTGCCAGCAGCGAAGACAGGCAAACCTTCTATAATTCACCCCTCCACTTT
.,TRBJ1-2,.,TRBV6-6,CASSPEPYYGYTF,TGTGCCAGCAGCCCCGAGCCTTACTATGGCTACACCTTC
.,TRBJ1-1,.,TRBV6-1,CASSVGGEDTEAFF,TGTGCCAGCAGTGTAGGAGGGGAGGACACTGAAGCTTTCTTT
.,TRBJ1-2,once,TRBV29-1,CSVDRDDYGYTF,TGCAGCGTTGACAGGGACGACTATGGCTACACCTTC